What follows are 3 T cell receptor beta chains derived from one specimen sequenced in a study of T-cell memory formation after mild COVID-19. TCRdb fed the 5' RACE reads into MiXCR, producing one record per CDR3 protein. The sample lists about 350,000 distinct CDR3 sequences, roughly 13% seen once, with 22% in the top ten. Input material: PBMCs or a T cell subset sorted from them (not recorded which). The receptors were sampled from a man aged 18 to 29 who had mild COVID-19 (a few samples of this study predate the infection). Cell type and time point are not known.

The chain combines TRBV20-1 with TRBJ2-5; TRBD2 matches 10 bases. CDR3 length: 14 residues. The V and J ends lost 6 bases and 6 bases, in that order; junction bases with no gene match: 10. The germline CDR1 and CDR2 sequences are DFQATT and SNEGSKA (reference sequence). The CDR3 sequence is CSAEDSGGPKTQYF. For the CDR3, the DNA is TGCAGTGCCGAGGATAGCGGGGGGCCGAAGACCCAGTACTTC.

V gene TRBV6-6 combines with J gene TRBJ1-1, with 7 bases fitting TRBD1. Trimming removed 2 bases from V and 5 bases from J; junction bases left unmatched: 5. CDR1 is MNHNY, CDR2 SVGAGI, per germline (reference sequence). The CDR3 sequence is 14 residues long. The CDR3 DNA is TGTGCCAGCAGTTACAAGGGGGCGCGAACTGAAGCTTTCTTT. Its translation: CASSYKGARTEAFF.

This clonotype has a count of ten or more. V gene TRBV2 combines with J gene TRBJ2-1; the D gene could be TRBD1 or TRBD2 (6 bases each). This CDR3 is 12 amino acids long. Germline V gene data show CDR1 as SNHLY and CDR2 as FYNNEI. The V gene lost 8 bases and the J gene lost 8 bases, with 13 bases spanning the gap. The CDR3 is CASDGGGDEQFF. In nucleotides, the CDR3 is TGTGCCAGCGACGGAGGGGGAGATGAGCAGTTCTTC.